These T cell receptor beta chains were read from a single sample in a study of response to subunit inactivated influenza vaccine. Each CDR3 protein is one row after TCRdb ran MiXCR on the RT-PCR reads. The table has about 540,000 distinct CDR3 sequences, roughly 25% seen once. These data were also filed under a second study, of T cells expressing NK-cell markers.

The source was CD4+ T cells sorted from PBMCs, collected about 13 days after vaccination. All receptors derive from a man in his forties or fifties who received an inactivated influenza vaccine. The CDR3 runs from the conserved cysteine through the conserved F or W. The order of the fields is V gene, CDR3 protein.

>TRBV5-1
CASSLGGTGAEQYF
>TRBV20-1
CSATTGANTKNIQYF
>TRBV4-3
CASSQDPTESSYNEQFF
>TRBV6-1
CASSGSGRAQSEQFF
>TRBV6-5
CASSYSLAVGEDTQYF
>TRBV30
CAWSVLRTYASGANVLTF
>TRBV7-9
CASGGGAETQYF
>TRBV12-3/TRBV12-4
CASSLGTGGGNSPLHF
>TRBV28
CASSLPTAGHEQYF
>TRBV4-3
CASSPQGGYGYTF
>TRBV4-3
CASSQSGGGGNEQYF
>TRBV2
CASRKDRGDEQFF
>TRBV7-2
CASSTSYTQYF
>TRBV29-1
CSVARGAMNTGELFF
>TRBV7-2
CASSLVPPFLAGERNEQYF
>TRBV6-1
CASRKRMNTEAFF
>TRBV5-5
CASSLAGVAYEQYF
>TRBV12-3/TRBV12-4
CASSLGVPPETQYF
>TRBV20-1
CSAIDSLNSPLHF
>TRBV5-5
CASSFTTKDTQYF
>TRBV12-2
CASRLAPTTGTTKLNTEAFF
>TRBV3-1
CASSQDLGAGGTLHF
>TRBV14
CASSQDHGDTQYF
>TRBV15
CATSRDQGAYEQYF
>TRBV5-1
CASSPSGGAQDTQYF
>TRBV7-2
CASSLEGRVAPEQFF
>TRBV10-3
CAISETGVKNIQYF
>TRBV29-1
CSVSSGSHTEAFF
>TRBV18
CASSPVAERYTDTQYF
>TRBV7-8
CASSLAGQGDYEQYF
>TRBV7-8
CASSQDRTNYGYTF
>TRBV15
CATSRGSGRSSYEQYF
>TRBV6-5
CASSYSMGLAGGDTQYF
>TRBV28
CASSLLGGHEQFF
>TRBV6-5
CASSYSMAHGGYTF
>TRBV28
CASSFGQGAVGGGYTF
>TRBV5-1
CASRPSPRGTDTQYF
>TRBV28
CASSYPTTEAFF
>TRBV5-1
CASSLEGAEEQYF
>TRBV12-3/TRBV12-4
CASSAQGIYSPLHF
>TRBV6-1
CASSPPPGEGEAFF